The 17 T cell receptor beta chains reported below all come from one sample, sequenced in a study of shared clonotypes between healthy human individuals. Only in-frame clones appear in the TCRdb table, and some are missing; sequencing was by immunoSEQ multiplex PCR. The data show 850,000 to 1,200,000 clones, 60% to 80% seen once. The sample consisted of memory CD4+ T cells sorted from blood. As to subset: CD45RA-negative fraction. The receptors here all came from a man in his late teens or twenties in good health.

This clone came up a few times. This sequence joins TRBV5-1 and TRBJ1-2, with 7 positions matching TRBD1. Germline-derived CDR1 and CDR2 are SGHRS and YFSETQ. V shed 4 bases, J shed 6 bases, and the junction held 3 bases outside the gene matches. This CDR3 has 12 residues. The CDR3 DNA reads TGCGCCAGCAGCAGAACAGGGGATGGCTACACCTTC. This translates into CASSRTGDGYTF. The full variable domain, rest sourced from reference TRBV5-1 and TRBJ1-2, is KAGVTQTPRYLIKTRGQQVTLSCSPISGHRSVSWYQQTPGQGLQFLFEYFSETQRNKGNFPGRFSGRQFSNSRSEMNVSTLELGDSALYLCASSRTGDGYTFGSGTRLTVV.

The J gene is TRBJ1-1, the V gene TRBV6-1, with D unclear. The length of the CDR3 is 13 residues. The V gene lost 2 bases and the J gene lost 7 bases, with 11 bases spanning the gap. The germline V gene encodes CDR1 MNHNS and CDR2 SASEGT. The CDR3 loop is CASSEFLQNEAFF. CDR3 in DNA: TGTGCCAGCAGTGAATTTCTCCAAAATGAAGCTTTCTTT.

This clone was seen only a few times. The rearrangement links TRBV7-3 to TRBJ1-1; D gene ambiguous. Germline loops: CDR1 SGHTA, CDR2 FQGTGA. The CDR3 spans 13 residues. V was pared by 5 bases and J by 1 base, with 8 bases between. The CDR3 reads CASSIQTNTEAFF. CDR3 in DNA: TGTGCCAGCAGCATACAGACGAACACTGAAGCTTTCTTT. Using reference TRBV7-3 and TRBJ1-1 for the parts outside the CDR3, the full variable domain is GAGVSQTPSNKVTEKGKYVELRCDPISGHTALYWYRQSLGQGPEFLIYFQGTGAADDSGLPNDRFFAVRPEGSVSTLKIQRTERGDSAVYLCASSIQTNTEAFFGQGTRLTVV.

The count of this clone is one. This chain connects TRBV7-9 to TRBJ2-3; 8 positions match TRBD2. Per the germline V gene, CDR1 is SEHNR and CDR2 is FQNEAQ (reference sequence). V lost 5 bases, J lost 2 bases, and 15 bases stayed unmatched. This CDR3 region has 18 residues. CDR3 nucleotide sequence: TGTGCCAGCAGCCCCCAGGGTAGCGGGACATACCCCACAGATACGCAGTATTTT. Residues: CASSPQGSGTYPTDTQYF.

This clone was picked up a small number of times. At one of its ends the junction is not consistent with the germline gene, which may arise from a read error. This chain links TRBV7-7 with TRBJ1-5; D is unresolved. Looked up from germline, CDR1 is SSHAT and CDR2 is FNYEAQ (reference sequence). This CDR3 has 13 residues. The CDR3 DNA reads TGTGCTAGCAGCCGTGGGAGTAATCAGCCCCAGCATTTT. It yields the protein CASSRGSNQPQHF. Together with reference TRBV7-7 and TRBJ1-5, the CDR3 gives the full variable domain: GAGVSQSPRYKVTKRGQDVTLRCDPISSHATLYWYQQALGQGPEFLTYFNYEAQPDKSGLPSDRFSAERPEGSISTLTIQRTEQRDSAMYRCASSRGSNQPQHFGDGTRLSIL.

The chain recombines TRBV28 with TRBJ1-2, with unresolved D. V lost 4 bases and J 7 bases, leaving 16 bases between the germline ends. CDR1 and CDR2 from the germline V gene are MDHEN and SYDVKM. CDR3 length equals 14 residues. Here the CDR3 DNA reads TGTGCCAGCAGTTCCCCCACCGGCATCCCTGGCTACACCTTC. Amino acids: CASSSPTGIPGYTF.

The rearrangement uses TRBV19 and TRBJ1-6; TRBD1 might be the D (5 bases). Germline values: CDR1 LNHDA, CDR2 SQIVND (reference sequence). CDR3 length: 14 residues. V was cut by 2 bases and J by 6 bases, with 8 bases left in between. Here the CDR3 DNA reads TGTGCCAGTAGTATACAGGGACGTAATTCACCCCTCCACTTT. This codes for CASSIQGRNSPLHF.

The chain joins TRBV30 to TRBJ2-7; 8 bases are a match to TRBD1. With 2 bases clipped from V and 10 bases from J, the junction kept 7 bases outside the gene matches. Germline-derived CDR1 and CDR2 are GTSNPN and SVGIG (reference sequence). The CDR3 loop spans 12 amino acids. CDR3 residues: CAWSLPPGGQYF. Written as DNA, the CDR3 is TGTGCCTGGAGTCTTCCCCCAGGGGGCCAGTACTTC.

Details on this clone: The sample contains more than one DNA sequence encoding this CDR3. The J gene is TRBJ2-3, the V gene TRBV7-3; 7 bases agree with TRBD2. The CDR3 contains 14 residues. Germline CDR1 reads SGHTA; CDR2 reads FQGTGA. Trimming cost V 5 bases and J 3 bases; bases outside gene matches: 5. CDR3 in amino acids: CASSRGLGTDTQYF. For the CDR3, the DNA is TGTGCCAGCAGCCGTGGACTAGGTACAGATACGCAGTATTTT.

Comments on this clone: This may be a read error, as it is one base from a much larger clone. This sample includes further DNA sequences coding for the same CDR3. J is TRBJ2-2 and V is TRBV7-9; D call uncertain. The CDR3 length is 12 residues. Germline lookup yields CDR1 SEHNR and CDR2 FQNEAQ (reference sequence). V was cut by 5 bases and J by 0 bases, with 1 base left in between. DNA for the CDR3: TGTGCCAGCAGCCCGAACACCGGGGAGCTGTTTTTT. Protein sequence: CASSPNTGELFF.

CDR3 in amino acids: CASRRGTEAFF. The CDR3 nucleotides read TGCGCCAGCAGAAGGGGGACTGAAGCTTTCTTT. The rearrangement uses TRBV10-1 and TRBJ1-1; D possibly corresponds to TRBD1 (6 bases). Germline CDR1 is WNHNN and CDR2 is SYGVQD (reference sequence). V was cut by 6 bases and J by 5 bases, with 7 bases left in between. This CDR3 spans 11 amino acids.

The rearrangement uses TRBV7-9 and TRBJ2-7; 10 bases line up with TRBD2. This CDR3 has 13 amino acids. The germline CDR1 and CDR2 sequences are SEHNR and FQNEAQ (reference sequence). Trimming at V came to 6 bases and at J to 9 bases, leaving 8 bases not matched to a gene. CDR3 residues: CASSQIAGGGQYF. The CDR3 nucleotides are TGTGCCAGCAGTCAGATAGCGGGAGGCGGGCAGTACTTC.

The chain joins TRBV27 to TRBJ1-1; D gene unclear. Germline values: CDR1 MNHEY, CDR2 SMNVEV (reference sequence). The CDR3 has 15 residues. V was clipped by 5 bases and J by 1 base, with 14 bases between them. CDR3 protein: CASSPYTPPNTEAFF. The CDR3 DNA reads TGTGCCAGCAGTCCCTACACCCCTCCGAACACTGAAGCTTTCTTT.

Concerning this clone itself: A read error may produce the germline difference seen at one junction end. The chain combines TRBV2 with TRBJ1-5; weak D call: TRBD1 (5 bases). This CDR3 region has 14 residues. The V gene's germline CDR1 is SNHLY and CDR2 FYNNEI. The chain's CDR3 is CASCEKGSNQPQHF. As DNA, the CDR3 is TGTGCCAGCTGTGAGAAGGGGAGCAATCAGCCCCAGCATTTT.

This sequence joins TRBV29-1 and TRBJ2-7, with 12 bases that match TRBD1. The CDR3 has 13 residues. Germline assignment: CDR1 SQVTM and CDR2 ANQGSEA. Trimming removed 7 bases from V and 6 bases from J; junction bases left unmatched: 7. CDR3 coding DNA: TGCAGCGCTTCCGGGACAGGGGGCTCCGAGCAGTACTTC. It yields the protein CSASGTGGSEQYF.

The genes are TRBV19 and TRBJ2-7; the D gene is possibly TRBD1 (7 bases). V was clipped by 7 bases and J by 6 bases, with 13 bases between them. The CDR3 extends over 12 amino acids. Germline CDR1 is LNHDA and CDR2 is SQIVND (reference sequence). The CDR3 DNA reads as TGTGCCAGTAATCCGCAGGGGGGCGAGCAGTACTTC. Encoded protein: CASNPQGGEQYF.

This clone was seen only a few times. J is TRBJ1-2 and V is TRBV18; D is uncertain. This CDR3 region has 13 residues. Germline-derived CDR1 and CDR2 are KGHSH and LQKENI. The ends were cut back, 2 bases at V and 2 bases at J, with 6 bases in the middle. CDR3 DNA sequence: TGTGCCAGCTCACCATCCCAAAACTATGGCTACACCTTC. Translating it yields CASSPSQNYGYTF.